The clone carrying this T cell receptor (beta chain) was counted many times. Its antigen remains unidentified. The record originates from a study of T cells in Graves' hyperthyroidism and ophthalmopathy. V shed 5 bases and J 3 bases; nucleotides not matched to a gene: 6. From germline, CDR1 is SGHAT and CDR2 FQNNGV. The CDR3 sequence is 14 residues long. The study's findings and limits: Most thyroid-expanded clonotypes above 0.001 were also found in blood.

Subjects with ophthalmopathy showed a Clinical Activity Score no lower than 3, a NOSPECS grade no lower than 4, and a duration shorter than 3 months. Using RNA transcripts as the source, TCR beta CDR3 regions were amplified. Primed by the HTBI set, a first-round RT-PCR was run on the TCR CDR3. TCRdb recomputed calls from the multiplex PCR reads with MiXCR, one row per CDR3 protein. This table has 640,000 or so distinct CDR3 sequences, approximately 15% appearing once. What was sequenced was blood. This clonotype was obtained from a woman in her thirties or forties with Graves' ophthalmopathy. V is TRBV11-2 and J is TRBJ2-5; 7 bases agree with TRBD1. DNA of the CDR3: TGTGCCAGCAGCACGTGGACAGGAGAAGAGACCCAGTACTTC. Translated, it gives CASSTWTGEETQYF.